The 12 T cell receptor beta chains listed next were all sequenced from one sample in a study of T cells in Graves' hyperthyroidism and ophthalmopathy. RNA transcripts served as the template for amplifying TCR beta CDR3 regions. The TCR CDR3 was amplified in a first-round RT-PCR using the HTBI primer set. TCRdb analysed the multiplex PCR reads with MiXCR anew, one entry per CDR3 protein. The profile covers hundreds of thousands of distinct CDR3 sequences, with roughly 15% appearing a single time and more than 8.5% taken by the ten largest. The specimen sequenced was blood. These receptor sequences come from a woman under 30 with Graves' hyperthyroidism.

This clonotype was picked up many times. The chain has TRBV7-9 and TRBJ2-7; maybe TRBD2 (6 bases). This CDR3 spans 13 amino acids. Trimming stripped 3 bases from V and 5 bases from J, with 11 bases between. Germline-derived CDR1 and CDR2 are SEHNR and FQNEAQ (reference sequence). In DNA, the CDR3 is TGTGCCAGCAGCTTCGGCGGGAAGGACGAGCAGTACTTC. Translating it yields CASSFGGKDEQYF. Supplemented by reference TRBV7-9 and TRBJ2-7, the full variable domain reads DTGVSQNPRHKITKRGQNVTFRCDPISEHNRLYWYRQTLGQGPEFLTYFQNEAQLEKSRLLSDRFSAERPKGSFSTLEIQRTEQGDSAMYLCASSFGGKDEQYFGPGTRLTVT.

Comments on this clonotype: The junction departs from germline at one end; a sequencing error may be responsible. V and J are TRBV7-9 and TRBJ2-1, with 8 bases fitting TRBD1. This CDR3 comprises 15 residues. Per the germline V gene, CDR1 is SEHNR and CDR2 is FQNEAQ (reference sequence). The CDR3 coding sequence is TGCGCCAGCAGCCGACGGACAGGGCTTGCGAATGAGCAGTTCTTC. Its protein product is CASSRRTGLANEQFF. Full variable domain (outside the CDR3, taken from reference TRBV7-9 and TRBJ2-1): DTGVSQNPRHKITKRGQNVTFRCDPISEHNRLYWYRQTLGQGPEFLTYFQNEAQLEKSRLLSDRFSAERPKGSFSTLEIQRTEQGDSAMYLCASSRRTGLANEQFFGPGTRLTVL.

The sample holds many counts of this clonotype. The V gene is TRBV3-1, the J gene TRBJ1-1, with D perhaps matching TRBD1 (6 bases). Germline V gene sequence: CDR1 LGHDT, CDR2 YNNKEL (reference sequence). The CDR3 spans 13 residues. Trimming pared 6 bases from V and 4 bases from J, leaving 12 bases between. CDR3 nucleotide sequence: TGTGCCAGCAGTACAGGGTTTGCCACTGAAGCTTTCTTT. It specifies CASSTGFATEAFF.

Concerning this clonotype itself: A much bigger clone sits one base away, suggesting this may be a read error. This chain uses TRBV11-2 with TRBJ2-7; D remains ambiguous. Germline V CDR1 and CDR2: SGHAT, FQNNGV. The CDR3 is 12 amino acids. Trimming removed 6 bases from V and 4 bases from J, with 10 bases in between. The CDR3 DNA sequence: TGTGCCAGCAGTGGCCCCAGATACGAGCAGTACTTC. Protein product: CASSGPRYEQYF. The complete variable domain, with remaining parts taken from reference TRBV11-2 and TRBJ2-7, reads EAGVAQSPRYKIIEKRQSVAFWCNPISGHATLYWYQQILGQGPKLLIQFQNNGVVDDSQLPKDRFSAERLKGVDSTLKIQPAKLEDSAVYLCASSGPRYEQYFGPGTRLTVT.

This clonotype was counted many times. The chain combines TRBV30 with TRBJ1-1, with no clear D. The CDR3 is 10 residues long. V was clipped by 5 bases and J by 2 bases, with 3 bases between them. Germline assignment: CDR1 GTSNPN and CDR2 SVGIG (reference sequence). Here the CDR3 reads CAWSNTEAFF. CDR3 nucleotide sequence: TGTGCCTGGTCCAACACTGAAGCTTTCTTT.

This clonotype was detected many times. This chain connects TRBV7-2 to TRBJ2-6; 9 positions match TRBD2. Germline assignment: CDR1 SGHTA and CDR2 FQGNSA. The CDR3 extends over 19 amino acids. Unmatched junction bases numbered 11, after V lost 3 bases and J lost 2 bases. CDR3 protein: CASSFRAGGRLAGANVLTF. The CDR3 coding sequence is TGTGCCAGCAGCTTTCGGGCGGGGGGGAGACTTGCTGGGGCCAACGTCCTGACTTTC. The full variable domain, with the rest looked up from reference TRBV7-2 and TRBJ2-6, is GAGVSQSPSNKVTEKGKDVELRCDPISGHTALYWYRQSLGQGLEFLIYFQGNSAPDKSGLPSDRFSAERTGGSVSTLTIQRTQQEDSAVYLCASSFRAGGRLAGANVLTFGAGSRLTVL.

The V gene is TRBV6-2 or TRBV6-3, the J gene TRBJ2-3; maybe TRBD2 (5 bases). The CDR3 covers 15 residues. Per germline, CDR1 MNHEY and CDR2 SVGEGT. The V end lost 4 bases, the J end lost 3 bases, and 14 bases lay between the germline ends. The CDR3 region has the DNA TGTGCCAGCAGTTCTTCCGGGGTTCGGACAGATACGCAGTATTTT. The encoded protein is CASSSSGVRTDTQYF.

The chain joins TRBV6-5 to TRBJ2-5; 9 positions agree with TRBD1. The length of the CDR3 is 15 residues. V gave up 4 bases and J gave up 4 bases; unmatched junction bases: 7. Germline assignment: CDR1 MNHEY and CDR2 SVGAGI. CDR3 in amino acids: CASSSTGQGGETQYF. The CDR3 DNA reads TGTGCCAGCAGTTCCACGGGACAGGGAGGAGAGACCCAGTACTTC.

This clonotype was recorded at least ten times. Here the CDR3 DNA reads TGTGCCAGCAGTGCGCTGGGGACAGGGAGGACGGGCGGGGAGCTGTTTTTT. It specifies CASSALGTGRTGGELFF. The V gene is TRBV6-1, the J gene TRBJ2-2; 9 bases line up with TRBD1. V dropped 4 bases and J dropped 7; count of bases not matched to a gene: 13. Germline V gene lookup returns CDR1 MNHNS and CDR2 SASEGT. The CDR3 extends over 17 amino acids.

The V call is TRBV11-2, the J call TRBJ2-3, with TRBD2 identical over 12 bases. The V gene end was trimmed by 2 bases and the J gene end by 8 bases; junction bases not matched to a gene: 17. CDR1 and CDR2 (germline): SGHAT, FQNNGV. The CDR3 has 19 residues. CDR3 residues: CASSLRAQTSGRIAVTQYF. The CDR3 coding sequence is TGTGCCAGCAGCTTAAGGGCCCAAACTAGCGGGAGGATCGCAGTTACGCAGTATTTT.

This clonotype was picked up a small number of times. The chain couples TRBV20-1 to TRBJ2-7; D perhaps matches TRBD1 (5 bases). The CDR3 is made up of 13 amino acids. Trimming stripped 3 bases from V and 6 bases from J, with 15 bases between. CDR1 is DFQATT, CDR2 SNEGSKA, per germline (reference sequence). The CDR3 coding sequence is TGCAGTGCTAGCAAAGGGGCTGCACGCGAGCAGTACTTC. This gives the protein CSASKGAAREQYF.

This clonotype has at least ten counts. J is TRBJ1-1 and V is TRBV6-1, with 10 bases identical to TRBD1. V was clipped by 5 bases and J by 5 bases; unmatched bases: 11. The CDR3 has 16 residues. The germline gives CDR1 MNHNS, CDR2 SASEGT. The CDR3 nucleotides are TGTGCCAGCAGTCCAGGGGACAGGGGATGGGAGACTGAAGCTTTCTTT. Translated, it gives CASSPGDRGWETEAFF.